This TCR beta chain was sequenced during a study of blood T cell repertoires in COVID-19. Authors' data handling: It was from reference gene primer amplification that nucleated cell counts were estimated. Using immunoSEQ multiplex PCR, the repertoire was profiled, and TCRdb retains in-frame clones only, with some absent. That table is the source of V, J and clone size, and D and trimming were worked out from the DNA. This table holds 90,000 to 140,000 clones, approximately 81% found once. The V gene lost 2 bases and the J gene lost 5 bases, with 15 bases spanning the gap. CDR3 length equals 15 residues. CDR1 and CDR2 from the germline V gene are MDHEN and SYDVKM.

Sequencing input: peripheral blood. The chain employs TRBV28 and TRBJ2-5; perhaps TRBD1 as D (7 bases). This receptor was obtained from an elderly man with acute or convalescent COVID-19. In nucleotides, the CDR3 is TGTGCCAGCAGTTTAAGACGGGCGGGACAGGAGACCCAGTACTTC. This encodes CASSLRRAGQETQYF.